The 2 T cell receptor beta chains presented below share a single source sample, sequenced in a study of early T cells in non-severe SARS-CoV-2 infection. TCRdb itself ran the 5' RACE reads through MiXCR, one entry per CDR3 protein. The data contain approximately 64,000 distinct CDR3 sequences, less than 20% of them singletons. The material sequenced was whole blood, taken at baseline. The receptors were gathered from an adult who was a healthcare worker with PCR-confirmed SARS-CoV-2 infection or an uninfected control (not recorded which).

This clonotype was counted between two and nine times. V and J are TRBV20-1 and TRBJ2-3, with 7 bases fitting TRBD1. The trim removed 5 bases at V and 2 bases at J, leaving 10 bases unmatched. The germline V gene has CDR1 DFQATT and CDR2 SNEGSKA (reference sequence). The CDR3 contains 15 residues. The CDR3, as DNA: TGCAGTGCTCCCGCCGGGACAGTCAACACAGATACGCAGTATTTT. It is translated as CSAPAGTVNTDTQYF.

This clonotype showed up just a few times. Here the CDR3 reads CASSERPGLSSPLHF. The CDR3 bases are TGTGCCAGCAGTGAACGACCAGGGTTAAGTTCACCCCTCCACTTT. The rearrangement links TRBV6-1 to TRBJ1-6, with D perhaps matching TRBD1 (5 bases). The V and J ends lost 2 bases and 9 bases respectively, with 14 bases between them. The CDR3 sequence is 15 residues long. Germline CDR1 is MNHNS and CDR2 is SASEGT.